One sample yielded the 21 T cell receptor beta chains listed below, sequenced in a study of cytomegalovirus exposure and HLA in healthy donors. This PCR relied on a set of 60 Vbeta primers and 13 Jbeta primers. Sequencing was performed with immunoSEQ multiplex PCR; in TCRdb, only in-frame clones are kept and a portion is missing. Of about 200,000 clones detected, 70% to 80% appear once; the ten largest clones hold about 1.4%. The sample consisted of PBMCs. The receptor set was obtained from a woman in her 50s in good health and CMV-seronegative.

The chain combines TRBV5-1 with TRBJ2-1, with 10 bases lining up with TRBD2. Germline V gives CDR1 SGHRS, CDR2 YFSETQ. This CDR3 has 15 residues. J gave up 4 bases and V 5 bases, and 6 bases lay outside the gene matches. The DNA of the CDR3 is TGCGCCAGCAGTTTAGCGGGAGGTCGGTACAATGAGCAGTTCTTC. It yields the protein CASSLAGGRYNEQFF. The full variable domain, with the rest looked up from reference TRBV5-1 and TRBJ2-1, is KAGVTQTPRYLIKTRGQQVTLSCSPISGHRSVSWYQQTPGQGLQFLFEYFSETQRNKGNFPGRFSGRQFSNSRSEMNVSTLELGDSALYLCASSLAGGRYNEQFFGPGTRLTVL.

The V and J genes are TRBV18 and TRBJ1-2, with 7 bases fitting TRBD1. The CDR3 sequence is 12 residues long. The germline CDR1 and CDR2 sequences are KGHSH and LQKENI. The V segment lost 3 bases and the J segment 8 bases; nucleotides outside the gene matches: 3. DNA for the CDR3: TGTGCCAGCTCACCCCCAGGGGGAGGCTACACCTTC. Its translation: CASSPPGGGYTF.

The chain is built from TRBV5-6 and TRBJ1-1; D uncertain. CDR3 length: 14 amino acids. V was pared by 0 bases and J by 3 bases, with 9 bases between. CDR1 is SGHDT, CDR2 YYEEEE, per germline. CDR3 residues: CASSLVHRDTEAFF. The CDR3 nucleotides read TGTGCCAGCAGCTTGGTGCACAGAGACACTGAAGCTTTCTTT.

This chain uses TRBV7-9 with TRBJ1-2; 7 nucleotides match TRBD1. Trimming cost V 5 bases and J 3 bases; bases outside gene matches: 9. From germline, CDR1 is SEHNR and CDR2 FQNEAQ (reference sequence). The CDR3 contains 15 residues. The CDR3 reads CASSAPTGVDYGYTF. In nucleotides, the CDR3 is TGTGCCAGCAGCGCCCCTACAGGGGTGGACTATGGCTACACCTTC. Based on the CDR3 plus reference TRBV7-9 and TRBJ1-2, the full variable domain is DTGVSQNPRHKITKRGQNVTFRCDPISEHNRLYWYRQTLGQGPEFLTYFQNEAQLEKSRLLSDRFSAERPKGSFSTLEIQRTEQGDSAMYLCASSAPTGVDYGYTFGSGTRLTVV.

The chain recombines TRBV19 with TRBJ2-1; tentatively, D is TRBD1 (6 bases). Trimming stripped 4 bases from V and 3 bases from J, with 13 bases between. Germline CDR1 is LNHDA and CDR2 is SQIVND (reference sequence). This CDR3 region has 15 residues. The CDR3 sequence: CASSTTGTHYNEQFF. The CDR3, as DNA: TGTGCCAGTAGTACCACAGGGACCCACTACAATGAGCAGTTCTTC.

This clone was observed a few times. CDR3 bases: TGTGCCAGCAGCTTAGCGGCGGGGACTGAAGCTTTCTTT. It codes for CASSLAAGTEAFF. The gene calls are TRBV7-9 and TRBJ1-1; no reliable D call. V was trimmed by 0 bases and J by 5 bases, leaving 7 bases between them. There are 13 residues in the CDR3. Germline-derived CDR1 and CDR2 are SEHNR and FQNEAQ (reference sequence).

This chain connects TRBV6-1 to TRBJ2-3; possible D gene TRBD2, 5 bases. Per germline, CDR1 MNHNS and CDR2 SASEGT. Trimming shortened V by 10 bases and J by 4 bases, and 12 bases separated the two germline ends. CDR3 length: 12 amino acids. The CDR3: CANRGNADTQYF. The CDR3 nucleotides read TGTGCCAACCGAGGGAATGCAGATACGCAGTATTTT.

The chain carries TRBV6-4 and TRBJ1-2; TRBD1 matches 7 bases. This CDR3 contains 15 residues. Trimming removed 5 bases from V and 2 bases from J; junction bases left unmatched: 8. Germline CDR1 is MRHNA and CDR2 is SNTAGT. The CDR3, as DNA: TGTGCCAGCAGTTCAACGGGACAGCCGAACTATGGCTACACCTTC. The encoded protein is CASSSTGQPNYGYTF.

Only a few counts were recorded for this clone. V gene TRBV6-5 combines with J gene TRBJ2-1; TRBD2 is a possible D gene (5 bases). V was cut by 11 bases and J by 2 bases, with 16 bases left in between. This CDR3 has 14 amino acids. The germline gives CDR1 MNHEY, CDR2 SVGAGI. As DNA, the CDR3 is TGTGCCGACTACCTGCCCAAAGCCTACAATGAGCAGTTCTTC. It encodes CADYLPKAYNEQFF.

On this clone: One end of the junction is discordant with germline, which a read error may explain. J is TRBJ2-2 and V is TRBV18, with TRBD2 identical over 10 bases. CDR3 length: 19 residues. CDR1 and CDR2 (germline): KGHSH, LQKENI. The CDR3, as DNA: TGTGTCAGCTCAGGACTAGCGGCATCCATCAATCCGAACACCGGGGAGCTGTTTTTT. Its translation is CVSSGLAASINPNTGELFF.

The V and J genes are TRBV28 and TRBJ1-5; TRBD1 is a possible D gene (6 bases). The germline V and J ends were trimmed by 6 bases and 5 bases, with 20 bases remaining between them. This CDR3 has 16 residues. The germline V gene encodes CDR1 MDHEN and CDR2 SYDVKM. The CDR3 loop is CASSLWGGGGHQPQHF. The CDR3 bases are TGTGCCAGCAGCCTCTGGGGAGGGGGTGGCCATCAGCCCCAGCATTTT.

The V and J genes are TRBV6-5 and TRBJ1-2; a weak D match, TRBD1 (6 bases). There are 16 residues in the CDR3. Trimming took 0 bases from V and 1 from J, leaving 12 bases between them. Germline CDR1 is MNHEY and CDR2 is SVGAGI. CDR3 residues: CASSYSGTTLNYGYTF. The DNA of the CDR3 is TGTGCCAGCAGTTACTCAGGGACAACCCTTAACTATGGCTACACCTTC.

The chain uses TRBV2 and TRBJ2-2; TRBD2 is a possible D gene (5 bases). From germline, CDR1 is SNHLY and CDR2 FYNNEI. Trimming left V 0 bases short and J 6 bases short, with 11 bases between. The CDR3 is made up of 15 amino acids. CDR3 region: CASSEAGSKAGELFF. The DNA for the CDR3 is TGTGCCAGCAGTGAAGCAGGGAGCAAGGCCGGGGAGCTGTTTTTT.

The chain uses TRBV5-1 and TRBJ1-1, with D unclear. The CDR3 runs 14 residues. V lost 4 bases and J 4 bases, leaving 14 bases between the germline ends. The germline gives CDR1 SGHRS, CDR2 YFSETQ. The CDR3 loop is CASSPGNTITEAFF. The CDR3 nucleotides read TGCGCCAGCAGCCCCGGGAACACTATCACTGAAGCTTTCTTT.

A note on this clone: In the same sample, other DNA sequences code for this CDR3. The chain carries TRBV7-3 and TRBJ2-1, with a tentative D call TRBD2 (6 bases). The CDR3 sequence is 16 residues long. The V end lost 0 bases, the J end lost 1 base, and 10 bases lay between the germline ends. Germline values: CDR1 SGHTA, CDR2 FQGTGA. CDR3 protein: CASSLTGTSSYNEQFF. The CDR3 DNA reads TGTGCCAGCAGCTTAACAGGGACTTCGTCCTACAATGAGCAGTTCTTC.

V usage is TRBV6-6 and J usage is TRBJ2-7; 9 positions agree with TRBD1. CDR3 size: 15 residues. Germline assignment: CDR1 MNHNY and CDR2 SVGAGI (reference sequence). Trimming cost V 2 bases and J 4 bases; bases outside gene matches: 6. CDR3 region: CASSYGTGRTYEQYF. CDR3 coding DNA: TGTGCCAGCAGTTACGGGACAGGGCGGACTTACGAGCAGTACTTC.

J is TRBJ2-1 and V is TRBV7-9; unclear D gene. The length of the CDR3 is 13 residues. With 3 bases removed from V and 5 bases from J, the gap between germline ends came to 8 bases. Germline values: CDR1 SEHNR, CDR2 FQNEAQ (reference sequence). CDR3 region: CASSFRVDNEQFF. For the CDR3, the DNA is TGTGCCAGCAGCTTTCGAGTGGACAATGAGCAGTTCTTC.

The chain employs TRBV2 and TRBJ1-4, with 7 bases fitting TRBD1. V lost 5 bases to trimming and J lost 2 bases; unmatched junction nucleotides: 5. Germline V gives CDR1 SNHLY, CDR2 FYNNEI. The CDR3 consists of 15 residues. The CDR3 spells CASSRTGQTNEKLFF. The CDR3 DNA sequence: TGTGCCAGCAGTCGAACGGGACAGACTAATGAAAAACTGTTTTTT.

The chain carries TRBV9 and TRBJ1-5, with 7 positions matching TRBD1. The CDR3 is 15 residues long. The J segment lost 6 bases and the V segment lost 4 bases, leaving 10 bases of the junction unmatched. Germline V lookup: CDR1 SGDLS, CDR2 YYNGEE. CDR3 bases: TGTGCCAGCAGCCTAGCCGAGACAGGGATTCAGCCCCAGCATTTT. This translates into CASSLAETGIQPQHF.

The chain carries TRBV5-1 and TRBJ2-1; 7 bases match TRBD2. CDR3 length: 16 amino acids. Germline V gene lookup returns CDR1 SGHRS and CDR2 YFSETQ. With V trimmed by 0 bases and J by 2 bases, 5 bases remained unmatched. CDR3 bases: TGCGCCAGCAGCTTGGAAGGGAGGGCCCCCTACAATGAGCAGTTCTTC. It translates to CASSLEGRAPYNEQFF.

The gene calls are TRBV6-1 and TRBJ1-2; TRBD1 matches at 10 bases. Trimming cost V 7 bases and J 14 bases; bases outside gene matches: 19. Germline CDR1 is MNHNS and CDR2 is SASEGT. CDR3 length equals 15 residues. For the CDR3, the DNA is TGTGCCAGCACCCTTACCCCCGGGACAGGGGAAAAGAGGACCTTC. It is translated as CASTLTPGTGEKRTF.